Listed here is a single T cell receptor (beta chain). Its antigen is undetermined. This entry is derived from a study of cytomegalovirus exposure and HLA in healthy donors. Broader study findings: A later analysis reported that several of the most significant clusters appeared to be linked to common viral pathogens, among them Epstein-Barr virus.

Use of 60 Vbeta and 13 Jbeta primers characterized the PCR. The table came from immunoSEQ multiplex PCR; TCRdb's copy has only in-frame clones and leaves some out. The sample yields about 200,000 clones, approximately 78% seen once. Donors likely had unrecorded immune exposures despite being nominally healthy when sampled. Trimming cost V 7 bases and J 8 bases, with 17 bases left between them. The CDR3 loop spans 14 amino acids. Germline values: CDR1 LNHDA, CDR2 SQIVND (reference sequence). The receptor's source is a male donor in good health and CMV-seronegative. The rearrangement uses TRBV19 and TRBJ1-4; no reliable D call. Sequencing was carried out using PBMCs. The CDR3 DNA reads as TGTGCCAGTACCCCGGATGGCAGGCGCGAAAAACTGTTTTTT. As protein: CASTPDGRREKLFF.